These T cell receptor beta chains were read from a single sample in a study of T cell repertoires in cytomegalovirus infection. Their recognized antigens are unknown. TCRdb re-called the reads through MiXCR, storing one row per CDR3 protein. Of around 900,000 distinct CDR3 sequences listed, approximately 33% are singletons. Sequenced here: cultured CD8+ T cells from PBMCs, sampled from culture after CMV antigen stimulation. The receptor source for this set is a human donor in good health (CMV status not recorded). Some clones in this sample may be carry-over from other donors' samples. Both conserved end residues are part of each CDR3. The order of the fields is J gene, D gene, V gene, clone size, CDR3 DNA, CDR3 protein. D genes are given only for firm matches. Clone size is stated in some rows and not others, as once, few, many or a class when expanded.

TRBJ2-1 | TRBD2 | TRBV19 | few | TGTGCCAGTAGTATAGGGGGTAGCGGGAGAAACAATGAGCAGTTCTTC | CASSIGGSGRNNEQFF
TRBJ2-1 | - | TRBV7-6 | few | TGTGCCAGCAACCGGGGAGGCGGTGACAATGAGCAGTTCTTC | CASNRGGGDNEQFF
TRBJ2-5 | - | TRBV7-9 | - | TGTGCCAGCAGCTACCTCGGGGGGCTGTGGGAGACCCAGTACTTC | CASSYLGGLWETQYF
TRBJ2-7 | - | TRBV27 | - | TGTGCCAGCAGTTTTGGCAGGGATGGGTACGAGCAGTACTTC | CASSFGRDGYEQYF
TRBJ1-1 | - | TRBV7-3 | - | TGTGCCAGCAGCTTAAGTCAAGGGTTTGAAGCTTTCTTT | CASSLSQGFEAFF
TRBJ2-1 | - | TRBV11-3 | - | TGTGCCAGCAGCCCACTCCGGGACGGGTCCTACAATGAGCAGTTCTTC | CASSPLRDGSYNEQFF
TRBJ1-1 | - | TRBV20-1 | many | TGCAGTGCTAGAAATCTTCCGCCGCAGGGAGGGCCTGAAGCTTTCTTT | CSARNLPPQGGPEAFF
TRBJ1-1 | - | TRBV15 | few | TGTGCCACCAGCGAGAAAAACACTGAAGCTTTCTTT | CATSEKNTEAFF
TRBJ2-5 | TRBD1 | TRBV4-1 | - | TGCGCCAGCAGCCAACGGACAGGCCAAGAGACCCAGTACTTC | CASSQRTGQETQYF
TRBJ2-3 | - | TRBV12-3/TRBV12-4 | few | TGTGCCAGCAGTCCGTGGACTCCTGATAGCACAGATACGCAGTATTTT | CASSPWTPDSTDTQYF
TRBJ1-2 | - | TRBV19 | - | TGTGCCAGTAGTCTTGACACACCTTGGGCCTATGGCTACACCTTC | CASSLDTPWAYGYTF
TRBJ2-1 | - | TRBV11-3 | - | TGTGCCAGCAGCACCTGGGACGACAATGAGCAGTTCTTC | CASSTWDDNEQFF
TRBJ2-1 | TRBD1 | TRBV7-2 | many | TGTGCCAGCAGCTTGGGACAGGGGGGCCTTTCCAATGAGCAGTTCTTC | CASSLGQGGLSNEQFF
TRBJ1-1 | - | TRBV12-3/TRBV12-4 | few | TGTGCCAGCAGTTTTGGGGGGGTTAGCACTGAAGCTTTCTTT | CASSFGGVSTEAFF
TRBJ1-6 | - | TRBV6-5 | - | TGTGCCAGCAGTTACAACTCTCCGAGCTCCTATAATTCACCCCTCCACTTT | CASSYNSPSSYNSPLHF
TRBJ1-1 | - | TRBV6-1 | few | TGTGCCAGCAGTGCACTACCACAGGGCATGAACACTGAAGCTTTCTTT | CASSALPQGMNTEAFF
TRBJ1-2 | - | TRBV7-2 | many | TGTGCCAGCAGCTTAAGGCAGAAGGACTATGGCTACACCTTC | CASSLRQKDYGYTF
TRBJ1-2 | - | TRBV18 | few | TGTGCCAGCTCACCACCGAGAGGTCTCGGGGGTAAGACCTTC | CASSPPRGLGGKTF
TRBJ2-3 | TRBD2 | TRBV27 | - | TGTGCCAGCAGTTCCCCCTTCCCGACTAGCGGGGGGAGGGGAGATACGCAGTATTTT | CASSSPFPTSGGRGDTQYF
TRBJ1-2 | - | TRBV5-6 | once | TGTGCCAGCAGCTTGGCCCTTCGGGGAATGACTGGTGGCTACACCTTC | CASSLALRGMTGGYTF